This TCR beta chain derives from a study of blood T cells in healthy people across ages. Study in general: The template switching approach captured approximately one barcoded beta molecule for every two T cells.

The CDR3 covers 13 residues. V gave up 1 base and J gave up 4 bases, with 7 bases separating them. Germline V gene lookup returns CDR1 LNHNV and CDR2 YYDKDF (reference sequence). This clonotype was seen a few times. PCR was performed a second time for about 7 to 12 cycles using a sample-barcoded 5' primer and a J-beta primer mix. TCRdb redid the calling of the 5' RACE reads with MiXCR, one entry per CDR3 protein. This table holds more than 1,400,000 distinct CDR3 sequences, around 39% found once. The TCR sequence derives from a woman between 18 and 29 years old in good health. Input material: blood. The genes are TRBV15 and TRBJ1-1; D unresolved. CDR3 region: CATSRVTRTEAFF. The CDR3 DNA follows: TGTGCCACCAGCAGAGTGACACGCACTGAAGCTTTCTTT.